The clone carrying this T cell receptor (beta chain) was observed at least ten times. These data come from a study of tumor-infiltrating lymphocytes in oesophageal squamous cell carcinoma. MiXCR, run by TCRdb on the PCR reads, gives a single entry per CDR3 protein. The sample has about 22,000 distinct CDR3 sequences; around 34% are singletons. The TCR originated in a female donor with esophageal squamous cell carcinoma. The sample was esophageal tumor tissue.

The CDR3 region has the DNA TGTGCCAGCAGCCAAGATCTAAGTGGGGGGCGGACTGAAGCTTTCTTT. This sequence encodes CASSQDLSGGRTEAFF. The rearrangement links TRBV4-2 to TRBJ1-1, with D perhaps TRBD1 (6 bases). Trimming removed 0 bases at V and 5 bases at J, with 16 bases between. Germline V CDR1 and CDR2: LGHNA, YNFKEQ. The length of the CDR3 is 16 residues.